This entry lists 27 T cell receptor beta chains sequenced from one sample in a study of CD8 T cells in Susac syndrome. Random hexamers were used to reverse transcribe 0.5 to 1 ug of RNA. TCRdb reprocessed the immunoSEQ multiplex PCR reads with MiXCR, giving one entry per CDR3 protein. The top ten hold about 0.12% of the sample, which has 400,000 or so distinct CDR3 sequences, 85% to 90% seen once. The sequencing input was CD8+ T cells from PBMCs. The receptors were gathered from a human donor with multiple sclerosis.

The chain recombines TRBV12-3 or TRBV12-4 with TRBJ2-3; D uncertain. This CDR3 is built from 13 residues. The V end lost 7 bases, the J end lost 0 bases, and 8 bases lay between the germline ends. In DNA, the CDR3 is TGTGCCAGCACCCAGCATAGCACAGATACGCAGTATTTT. It translates to CASTQHSTDTQYF.

CDR3 residues: CASSTGTDSNQPQHF. The DNA of the CDR3 is TGCGCCAGCAGCACCGGGACGGATAGCAATCAGCCCCAGCATTTT. This rearrangement joins TRBV5-1 to TRBJ1-5; a weak D match, TRBD1 (5 bases). The germline V gene encodes CDR1 SGHRS and CDR2 YFSETQ. Trimming removed 4 bases at V and 0 bases at J, with 11 bases between. CDR3 length equals 15 residues.

A few counts support this clonotype. The rearrangement joins TRBV6-1 to TRBJ1-2; no firm D call. Per the germline V gene, CDR1 is MNHNS and CDR2 is SASEGT. V shed 6 bases and J shed 8 bases, with 16 bases lying between them. The CDR3 has 13 residues. The CDR3 protein is CASSPTWAGGYTF. The CDR3 DNA sequence: TGTGCCAGCAGCCCTACGTGGGCGGGCGGCTACACCTTC.

This clonotype was observed a few times. The rearrangement joins TRBV11-2 to TRBJ2-7; D not resolved. Germline V lookup: CDR1 SGHAT, CDR2 FQNNGV. V shed 5 bases and J shed 7 bases, with 12 bases lying between them. The CDR3 runs 12 residues. The CDR3 is CASSHPSWEQYF. CDR3 DNA sequence: TGTGCCAGCAGCCACCCCAGCTGGGAGCAGTACTTC.

V and J are TRBV20-1 and TRBJ1-1, with D unresolved. The CDR3 sequence is 14 residues long. Germline loops: CDR1 DFQATT, CDR2 SNEGSKA (reference sequence). V gave up 0 bases and J gave up 5 bases, with 13 bases separating them. DNA for the CDR3: TGCAGTGCTAGAGATGACCAGCGGGTTACTGAAGCTTTCTTT. Protein product: CSARDDQRVTEAFF.

This chain connects TRBV7-9 to TRBJ2-1, with D unclear. Trimming pared 0 bases from V and 4 bases from J, leaving 7 bases between. CDR3 length: 14 amino acids. CDR1 and CDR2 from the germline V gene are SEHNR and FQNEAQ (reference sequence). The CDR3 loop is CASSLARMYNEQFF. In nucleotides, the CDR3 is TGTGCCAGCAGCTTAGCCCGGATGTACAATGAGCAGTTCTTC.

This chain links TRBV20-1 with TRBJ2-7, with TRBD2 matching 9 bases. The trim removed 1 base at V and 4 bases at J, leaving 8 bases unmatched. Germline lookup yields CDR1 DFQATT and CDR2 SNEGSKA (reference sequence). The CDR3 length is 15 residues. The CDR3 DNA follows: TGCAGTGCTAGAGCCCTGGGGACTAGCTCGTACGAGCAGTACTTC. Residues: CSARALGTSSYEQYF.

J is TRBJ2-7 and V is TRBV30, with 10 bases identical to TRBD2. V shed 5 bases and J 5 bases; nucleotides not matched to a gene: 6. The CDR3 is made up of 13 amino acids. The germline V gene has CDR1 GTSNPN and CDR2 SVGIG (reference sequence). The CDR3 DNA follows: TGTGCCTGGTCTAGCGGGAGAAACGACGAGCAGTACTTC. This codes for CAWSSGRNDEQYF.

The gene calls are TRBV24-1 and TRBJ2-2; D assignment may be TRBD1 or TRBD2 (5 bases each). Trimming cost V 2 bases and J 3 bases, with 12 bases left between them. The CDR3 runs to 16 residues. Germline V lookup: CDR1 KGHDR, CDR2 SFDVKD. Written as DNA, the CDR3 is TGTGCCACCAGTGATTCCGGGACGGATCACACCGGGGAGCTGTTTTTT. Its translation: CATSDSGTDHTGELFF.

This chain connects TRBV28 to TRBJ1-5, with 12 bases fitting TRBD1. CDR1 and CDR2 from the germline V gene are MDHEN and SYDVKM. The trim removed 4 bases at V and 6 bases at J, leaving 4 bases unmatched. The CDR3 has 15 residues. The CDR3 DNA is TGTGCCAGCAGTTACCGGGACAGGGGGCGTCAGCCCCAGCATTTT. Its protein is CASSYRDRGRQPQHF.

The chain employs TRBV6-2 or TRBV6-3 and TRBJ2-7, with TRBD2 as a possible D gene (5 bases). The germline gives CDR1 MNHEY, CDR2 SVGEGT. V gave up 6 bases and J gave up 0 bases, with 15 bases separating them. CDR3 length equals 15 residues. CDR3 coding DNA: TGTGCCAGCAGGGCCTCTGGACTCAGCTCCTACGAGCAGTACTTC. The encoded protein is CASRASGLSSYEQYF.

This clonotype appeared once. CDR3 sequence: CASSYPTGANTEAFF. The CDR3 coding sequence is TGTGCCAGCAGCTATCCGACAGGGGCGAACACTGAAGCTTTCTTT. The chain uses TRBV7-9 and TRBJ1-1; 8 positions match TRBD1. Trimming cost V 4 bases and J 1 base; bases outside gene matches: 5. Germline V gene data show CDR1 as SEHNR and CDR2 as FQNEAQ (reference sequence). The CDR3 spans 15 residues.

The genes are TRBV7-3 and TRBJ2-3; possible D gene TRBD2, 5 bases. With 5 bases removed from V and 2 bases from J, the gap between germline ends came to 17 bases. The CDR3 extends over 16 amino acids. Per the germline V gene, CDR1 is SGHTA and CDR2 is FQGTGA. The CDR3 nucleotides read TGTGCCAGCAGCCGGTTCATGGCGGGCGACACAGATACGCAGTATTTT. This translates into CASSRFMAGDTDTQYF.

The chain links TRBV30 to TRBJ2-7, with 10 bases lining up with TRBD1. Germline CDR1 is GTSNPN and CDR2 is SVGIG (reference sequence). The length of the CDR3 is 14 residues. The V segment lost 5 bases and the J segment 3 bases; nucleotides outside the gene matches: 7. CDR3 in amino acids: CAWDAGTGVYEQYF. In DNA, the CDR3 is TGTGCCTGGGACGCCGGGACAGGGGTCTACGAGCAGTACTTC.

The chain uses TRBV27 and TRBJ1-2; TRBD1 matches 7 bases. V trimming: 4 bases; J trimming: 4 bases; junction bases outside the gene matches: 9. The CDR3 covers 15 residues. Per the germline V gene, CDR1 is MNHEY and CDR2 is SMNVEV (reference sequence). This CDR3 reads CASSYYEGQTYGYTF. In nucleotides, the CDR3 is TGTGCCAGCAGTTACTACGAGGGACAGACCTATGGCTACACCTTC.

The chain recombines TRBV28 with TRBJ2-5, with 7 bases identical to TRBD1. J gave up 4 bases and V 4 bases, and 12 bases lay outside the gene matches. The CDR3 contains 16 residues. Germline V lookup: CDR1 MDHEN, CDR2 SYDVKM. CDR3 amino acids: CASSSHRGWYGETQYF. The CDR3 nucleotides are TGTGCCAGCAGTTCCCACAGGGGATGGTATGGAGAGACCCAGTACTTC. The complete variable domain, with remaining parts taken from reference TRBV28 and TRBJ2-5, reads DVKVTQSSRYLVKRTGEKVFLECVQDMDHENMFWYRQDPGLGLRLIYFSYDVKMKEKGDIPEGYSVSREKKERFSLILESASTNQTSMYLCASSSHRGWYGETQYFGPGTRLLVL.

J is TRBJ1-6 and V is TRBV6-1, with 9 bases that match TRBD1. Germline CDR1 reads MNHNS; CDR2 reads SASEGT. The CDR3 spans 14 residues. V gave up 6 bases and J gave up 8 bases; unmatched junction bases: 5. CDR3 loop: CASSPGTGHSPLHF. The CDR3 nucleotides are TGTGCCAGCAGCCCCGGGACAGGGCATTCACCCCTCCACTTT.

V and J are TRBV15 and TRBJ2-7, with 7 bases lining up with TRBD2. CDR1 LNHNV and CDR2 YYDKDF come from the germline V gene (reference sequence). The CDR3 length is 15 residues. V shed 0 bases, J shed 5 bases, and the junction held 7 bases outside the gene matches. The CDR3 DNA is TGTGCCACCAGCAGAGAGACTAGCCGCATCCACGAGCAGTACTTC. Translating gives CATSRETSRIHEQYF.

The chain joins TRBV20-1 to TRBJ2-5, with D perhaps TRBD2 (6 bases). V was cut by 3 bases and J by 0 bases, with 11 bases left in between. Germline V gene data show CDR1 as DFQATT and CDR2 as SNEGSKA (reference sequence). The CDR3 sequence is 14 residues long. CDR3 region: CSASARDYQETQYF. The CDR3 DNA reads TGCAGTGCTAGTGCCCGGGACTACCAAGAGACCCAGTACTTC.

The V gene is TRBV5-1, the J gene TRBJ2-2; D possibly corresponds to TRBD1 (5 bases). CDR1 is SGHRS and CDR2 is YFSETQ in the germline V gene. The ends were cut back, 4 bases at V and 1 base at J, with 14 bases in the middle. The length of the CDR3 is 16 residues. CDR3 bases: TGCGCCAGCAGCCAGGGATTTAGGGGGAACACCGGGGAGCTGTTTTTT. Its protein product is CASSQGFRGNTGELFF.

This rearrangement joins TRBV2 to TRBJ2-3; TRBD2 matches 7 bases. This CDR3 is 16 amino acids long. Losses at the gene ends were 4 bases for V and 2 bases for J; bases not matched to a gene: 9. Germline V CDR1 and CDR2: SNHLY, FYNNEI. CDR3: CASSARGSKDTDTQYF. In DNA, the CDR3 is TGTGCCAGCAGTGCTCGCGGGAGCAAGGACACAGATACGCAGTATTTT. Variable domain in full (rest from reference TRBV2 and TRBJ2-3): EPEVTQTPSHQVTQMGQEVILRCVPISNHLYFYWYRQILGQKVEFLVSFYNNEISEKSEIFDDQFSVERPDGSNFTLKIRSTKLEDSAMYFCASSARGSKDTDTQYFGPGTRLTVL.

The V and J genes are TRBV30 and TRBJ2-5; perhaps D is TRBD1 or TRBD2 (5 bases each). V lost 2 bases and J lost 5, with 15 bases in between. CDR3 length equals 14 residues. From germline, CDR1 is GTSNPN and CDR2 SVGIG (reference sequence). In nucleotides, the CDR3 is TGTGCCTGGAGTAAAAAGGGGTCGGGGGAGACCCAGTACTTC. Protein sequence: CAWSKKGSGETQYF. Supplemented by reference TRBV30 and TRBJ2-5, the full variable domain reads SQTIHQWPATLVQPVGSPLSLECTVEGTSNPNLYWYRQAAGRGLQLLFYSVGIGQISSEVPQNLSASRPQDRQFILSSKKLLLSDSGFYLCAWSKKGSGETQYFGPGTRLLVL.

This chain joins TRBV6-1 and TRBJ1-5; tentative D call: TRBD1 (6 bases). The CDR3 contains 16 residues. V gave up 2 bases and J gave up 0 bases, with 11 bases separating them. Germline CDR1 is MNHNS and CDR2 is SASEGT. The CDR3 nucleotides are TGTGCCAGCAGTGAATGGGACACATATAGCAATCAGCCCCAGCATTTT. Its translation is CASSEWDTYSNQPQHF.

This chain joins TRBV5-1 and TRBJ2-1, with 12 positions matching TRBD1. The CDR3 spans 15 residues. J lost 5 bases, V lost 4 bases, and 4 bases had no gene match. Germline CDR1 is SGHRS and CDR2 is YFSETQ. The CDR3 loop reads CASSLGQGANNEQFF. In nucleotides, the CDR3 is TGCGCCAGCAGCCTGGGACAGGGGGCCAACAATGAGCAGTTCTTC.

Only one count was recorded for this clonotype. The genes are TRBV27 and TRBJ2-1, with TRBD2 as a possible D gene (7 bases). V was cut by 2 bases and J by 7 bases, with 21 bases left in between. CDR3 size: 17 residues. The germline gives CDR1 MNHEY, CDR2 SMNVEV (reference sequence). CDR3 sequence reads: CASSLPAVGGGLNEQFF. CDR3 coding DNA: TGTGCCAGCAGTTTACCGGCGGTGGGGGGGGGCCTAAATGAGCAGTTCTTC.

This sequence joins TRBV4-1 and TRBJ2-7; 7 nucleotides match TRBD2. CDR3 length equals 18 residues. After removal of 0 bases from V and 4 bases from J, the junction contained 15 bases not matched to a gene. CDR1 MGHRA and CDR2 YSYEKL come from the germline V gene. The CDR3 reads CASSQDTSEGGLQYEQYF. Here the CDR3 DNA reads TGCGCCAGCAGCCAAGATACTTCGGAGGGAGGGCTCCAGTACGAGCAGTACTTC.

In this sample, this clonotype turned up once. This chain uses TRBV5-5 with TRBJ2-1; no clear D. The V end was cut by 7 bases, the J end by 8 bases, with 10 bases between. Germline V gene data show CDR1 as SGHKS and CDR2 as YYEKEE (reference sequence). CDR3 size: 11 residues. The CDR3 here is CASVTIDEQFF. The CDR3 nucleotides read TGTGCCAGCGTAACTATCGATGAGCAGTTCTTC.